This section outlines one T cell receptor (beta chain) sequence together with its context. The data were taken from a study of cytomegalovirus exposure and HLA in healthy donors. Sequencing used immunoSEQ multiplex PCR; TCRdb keeps in-frame clones, though not all of them. This sample has approximately 300,000 clones, with 86% found just once. Trimming stripped 0 bases from V and 5 bases from J, with 17 bases between. The CDR3 spans 16 residues. The germline CDR1 and CDR2 sequences are SGHTA and FQGNSA. The receptor was derived from a woman younger than 35 in good health and CMV-seronegative. Sample: PBMCs. The J gene is TRBJ2-7, the V gene TRBV7-2; D gene unclear. The CDR3 here is CASSLASAGGLHEQYF. The CDR3 nucleotides are TGTGCCAGCAGCTTAGCTTCCGCAGGTGGTCTCCACGAGCAGTACTTC. The full variable domain, rest sourced from reference TRBV7-2 and TRBJ2-7, is GAGVSQSPSNKVTEKGKDVELRCDPISGHTALYWYRQSLGQGLEFLIYFQGNSAPDKSGLPSDRFSAERTGGSVSTLTIQRTQQEDSAVYLCASSLASAGGLHEQYFGPGTRLTVT.